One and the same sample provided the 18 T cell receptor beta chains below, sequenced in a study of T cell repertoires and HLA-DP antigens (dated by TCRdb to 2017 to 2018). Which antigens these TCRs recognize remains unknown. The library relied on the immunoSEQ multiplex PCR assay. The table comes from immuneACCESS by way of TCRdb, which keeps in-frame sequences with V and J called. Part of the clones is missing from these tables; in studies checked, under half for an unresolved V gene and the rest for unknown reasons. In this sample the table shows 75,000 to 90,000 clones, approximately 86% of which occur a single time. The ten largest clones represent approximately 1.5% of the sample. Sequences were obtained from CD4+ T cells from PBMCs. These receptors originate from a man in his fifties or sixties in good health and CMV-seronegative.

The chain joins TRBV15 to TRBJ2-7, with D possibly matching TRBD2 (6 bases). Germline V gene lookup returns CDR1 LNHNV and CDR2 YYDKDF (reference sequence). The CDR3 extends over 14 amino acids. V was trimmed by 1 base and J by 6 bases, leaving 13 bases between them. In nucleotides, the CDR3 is TGTGCCACCAGCAGAGCCGCGACTAGTCGCGAGCAGTACTTC. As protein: CATSRAATSREQYF.

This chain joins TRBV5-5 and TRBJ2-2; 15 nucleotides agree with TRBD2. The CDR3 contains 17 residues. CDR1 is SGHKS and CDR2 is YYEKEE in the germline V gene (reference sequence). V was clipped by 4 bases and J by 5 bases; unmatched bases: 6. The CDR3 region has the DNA TGTGCCAGCAGCCGACGGACTAGCGGGAGGGATACCGGGGAGCTGTTTTTT. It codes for CASSRRTSGRDTGELFF.

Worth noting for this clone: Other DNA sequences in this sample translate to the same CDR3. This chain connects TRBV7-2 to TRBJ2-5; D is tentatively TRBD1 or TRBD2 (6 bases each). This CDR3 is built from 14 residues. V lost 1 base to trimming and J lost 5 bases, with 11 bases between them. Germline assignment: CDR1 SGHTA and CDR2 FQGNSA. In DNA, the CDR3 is TGTGCCAGCAGCTTAGACGGGGGCGGGGAGACCCAGTACTTC. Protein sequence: CASSLDGGGETQYF.

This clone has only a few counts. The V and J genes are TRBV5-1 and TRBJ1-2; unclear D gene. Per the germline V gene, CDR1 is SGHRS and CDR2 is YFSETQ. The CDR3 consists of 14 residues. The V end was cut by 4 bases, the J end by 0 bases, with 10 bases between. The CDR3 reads CASSRAETNYGYTF. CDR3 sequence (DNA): TGCGCCAGCAGCCGGGCGGAGACTAACTATGGCTACACCTTC.

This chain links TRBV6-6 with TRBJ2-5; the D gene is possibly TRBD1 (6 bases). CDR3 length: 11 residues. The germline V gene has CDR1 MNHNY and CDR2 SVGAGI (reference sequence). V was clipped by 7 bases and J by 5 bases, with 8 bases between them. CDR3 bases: TGTGCCAGCATGAGGGGGGAGACCCAGTACTTC. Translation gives CASMRGETQYF.

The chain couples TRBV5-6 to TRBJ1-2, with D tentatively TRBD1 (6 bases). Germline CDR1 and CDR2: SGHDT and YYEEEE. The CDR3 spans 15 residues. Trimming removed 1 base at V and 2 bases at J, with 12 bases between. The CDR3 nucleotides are TGTGCCAGCAGCTTGTTGGGGGCGGGCAACTATGGCTACACCTTC. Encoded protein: CASSLLGAGNYGYTF.

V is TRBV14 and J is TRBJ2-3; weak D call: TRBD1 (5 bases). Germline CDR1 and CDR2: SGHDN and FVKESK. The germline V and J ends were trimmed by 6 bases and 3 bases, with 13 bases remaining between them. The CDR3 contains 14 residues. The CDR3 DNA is TGTGCCAGCAGTCGACTGACAGTAACAGATACGCAGTATTTT. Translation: CASSRLTVTDTQYF.

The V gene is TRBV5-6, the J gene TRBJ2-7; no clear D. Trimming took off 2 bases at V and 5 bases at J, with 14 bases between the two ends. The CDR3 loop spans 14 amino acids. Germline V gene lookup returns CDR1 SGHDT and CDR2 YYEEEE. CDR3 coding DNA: TGTGCCAGCAGCTTCACCTGGGGATCCCACGAGCAGTACTTC. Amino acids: CASSFTWGSHEQYF.

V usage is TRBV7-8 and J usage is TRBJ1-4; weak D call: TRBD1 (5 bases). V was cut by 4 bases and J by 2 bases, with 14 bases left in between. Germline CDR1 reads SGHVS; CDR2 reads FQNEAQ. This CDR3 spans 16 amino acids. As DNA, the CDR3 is TGTGCCAGCAGCTCCGGATGGGGGGGGACTAATGAAAAACTGTTTTTT. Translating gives CASSSGWGGTNEKLFF.

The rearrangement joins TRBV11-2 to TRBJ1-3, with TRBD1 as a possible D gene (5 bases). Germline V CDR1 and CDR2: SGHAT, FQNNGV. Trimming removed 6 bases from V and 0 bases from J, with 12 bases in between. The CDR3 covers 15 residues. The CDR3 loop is CASSSDSTSGNTIYF. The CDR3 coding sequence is TGTGCCAGCAGTTCCGACAGCACCTCTGGAAACACCATATATTTT.

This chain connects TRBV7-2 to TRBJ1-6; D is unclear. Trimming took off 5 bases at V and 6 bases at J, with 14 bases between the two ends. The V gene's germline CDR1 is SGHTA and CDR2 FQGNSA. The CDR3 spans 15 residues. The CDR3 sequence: CASSLTSIGNSPLHF. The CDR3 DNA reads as TGTGCCAGCAGCCTGACCTCTATCGGTAATTCACCCCTCCACTTT.

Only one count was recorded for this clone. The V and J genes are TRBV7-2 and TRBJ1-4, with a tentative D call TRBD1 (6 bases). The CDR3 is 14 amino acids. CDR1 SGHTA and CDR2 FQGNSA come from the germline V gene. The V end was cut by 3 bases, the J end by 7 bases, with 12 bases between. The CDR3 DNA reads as TGTGCCAGCAGCTTCTTGGGGGCGCGTGAAAAACTGTTTTTT. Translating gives CASSFLGAREKLFF.

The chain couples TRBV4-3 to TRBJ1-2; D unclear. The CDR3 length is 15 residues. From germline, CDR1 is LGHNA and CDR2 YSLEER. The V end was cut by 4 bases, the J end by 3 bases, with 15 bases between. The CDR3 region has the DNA TGCGCCAGCAGCCCACAAGGAACGGGATACTATGGCTACACCTTC. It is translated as CASSPQGTGYYGYTF.

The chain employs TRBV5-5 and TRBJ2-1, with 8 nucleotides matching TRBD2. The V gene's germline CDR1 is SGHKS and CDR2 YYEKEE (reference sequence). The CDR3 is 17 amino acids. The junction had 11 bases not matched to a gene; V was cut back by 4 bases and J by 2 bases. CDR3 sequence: CASSSLLAGLTYNEQFF. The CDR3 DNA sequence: TGTGCCAGCAGCAGTCTCTTAGCGGGGCTAACCTACAATGAGCAGTTCTTC.

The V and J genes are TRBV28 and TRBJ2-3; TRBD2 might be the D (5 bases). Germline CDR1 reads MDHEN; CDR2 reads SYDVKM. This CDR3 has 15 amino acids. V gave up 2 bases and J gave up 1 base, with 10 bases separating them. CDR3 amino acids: CASSLAGSGTDTQYF. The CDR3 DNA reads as TGTGCCAGCAGTTTAGCGGGTTCGGGCACAGATACGCAGTATTTT.

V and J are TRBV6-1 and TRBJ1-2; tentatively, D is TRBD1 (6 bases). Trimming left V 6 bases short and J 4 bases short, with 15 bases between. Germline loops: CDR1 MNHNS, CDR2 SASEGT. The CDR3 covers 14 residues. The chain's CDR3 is CASREWGGAYGYTF. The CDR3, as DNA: TGTGCCAGCAGAGAGTGGGGGGGGGCCTATGGCTACACCTTC.

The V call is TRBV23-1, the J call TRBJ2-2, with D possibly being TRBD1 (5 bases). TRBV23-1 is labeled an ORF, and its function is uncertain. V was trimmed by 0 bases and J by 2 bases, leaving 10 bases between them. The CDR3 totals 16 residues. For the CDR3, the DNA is TGCGCCAGCAGTCAATCTCAGGGTGCAAACACCGGGGAGCTGTTTTTT. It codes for CASSQSQGANTGELFF.

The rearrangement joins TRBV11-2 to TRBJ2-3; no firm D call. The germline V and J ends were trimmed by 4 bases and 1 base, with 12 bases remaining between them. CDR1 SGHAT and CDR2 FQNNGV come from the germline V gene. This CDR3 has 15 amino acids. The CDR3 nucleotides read TGTGCCAGCAGCTCAACACAGACCCGCACAGATACGCAGTATTTT. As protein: CASSSTQTRTDTQYF. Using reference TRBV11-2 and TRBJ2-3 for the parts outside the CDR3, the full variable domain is EAGVAQSPRYKIIEKRQSVAFWCNPISGHATLYWYQQILGQGPKLLIQFQNNGVVDDSQLPKDRFSAERLKGVDSTLKIQPAKLEDSAVYLCASSSTQTRTDTQYFGPGTRLTVL.